What follows is one T cell receptor beta chain and its context. Germline values: CDR1 MDHEN, CDR2 SYDVKM. V gave up 7 bases and J gave up 9 bases, with 13 bases separating them. The CDR3 runs 12 residues. Random hexamers served to reverse transcribe about 0.5 to 1 ug RNA. Amplification of TCR beta CDR3 used immunoSEQ multiplex PCR across 54 Vbeta and 13 Jbeta. MiXCR, applied by TCRdb to the immunoSEQ multiplex PCR reads, yields one record per CDR3 protein. The sample contains almost 450,000 distinct CDR3 sequences, around 85% of which appear only once. The data belong to a study of CD8 T cells in Susac syndrome. The authors negatively isolated CD8+ and CD4+ T cells and FACS-enriched TEMRA cells.

This rearrangement joins TRBV28 to TRBJ1-5; tentatively, D is TRBD1 (5 bases). This TCR came from a human donor with multiple sclerosis. Sample: CD8+ T cells from PBMCs. The CDR3 region has the DNA TGTGCCAGCACCCTGTGGGGGACGCCCCAGCATTTT. It is translated as CASTLWGTPQHF.